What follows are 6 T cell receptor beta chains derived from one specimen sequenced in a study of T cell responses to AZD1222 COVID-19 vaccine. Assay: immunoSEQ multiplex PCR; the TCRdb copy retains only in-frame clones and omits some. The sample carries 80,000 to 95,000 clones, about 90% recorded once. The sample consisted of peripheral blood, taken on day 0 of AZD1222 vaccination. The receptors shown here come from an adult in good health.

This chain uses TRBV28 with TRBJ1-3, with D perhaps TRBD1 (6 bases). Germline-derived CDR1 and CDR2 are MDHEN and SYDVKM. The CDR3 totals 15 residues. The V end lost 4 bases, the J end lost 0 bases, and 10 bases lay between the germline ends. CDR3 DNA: TGTGCCAGCAGTTCAGGGGAATTCTCTGGAAACACCATATATTTT. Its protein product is CASSSGEFSGNTIYF.

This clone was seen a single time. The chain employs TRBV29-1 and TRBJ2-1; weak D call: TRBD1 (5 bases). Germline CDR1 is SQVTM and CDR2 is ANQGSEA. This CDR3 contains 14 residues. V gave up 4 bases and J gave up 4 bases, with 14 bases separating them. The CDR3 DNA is TGCAGCGTTGTCGGCTCAGGGCTATACAATGAGCAGTTCTTC. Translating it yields CSVVGSGLYNEQFF.

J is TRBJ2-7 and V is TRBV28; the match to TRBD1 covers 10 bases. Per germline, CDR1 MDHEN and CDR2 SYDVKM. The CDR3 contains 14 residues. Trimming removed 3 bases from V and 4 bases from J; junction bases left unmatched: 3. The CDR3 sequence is CASSLGQGTYEQYF. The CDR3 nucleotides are TGTGCCAGCAGTTTGGGACAGGGGACTTACGAGCAGTACTTC.

The CDR3 sequence: CASSTGGQGRYEQYF. For the CDR3, the DNA is TGTGCCAGCAGCACCGGCGGACAGGGGCGCTACGAGCAGTACTTC. The chain joins TRBV7-9 to TRBJ2-7, with 9 bases identical to TRBD1. With V trimmed by 5 bases and J by 3 bases, 8 bases remained unmatched. The germline V gene has CDR1 SEHNR and CDR2 FQNEAQ (reference sequence). The CDR3 has 15 amino acids.

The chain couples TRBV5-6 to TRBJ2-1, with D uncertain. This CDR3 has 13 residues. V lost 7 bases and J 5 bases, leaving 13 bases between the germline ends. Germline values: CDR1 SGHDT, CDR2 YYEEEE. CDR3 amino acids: CASRTDYNNEQFF. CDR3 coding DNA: TGTGCCAGCCGCACGGATTACAACAATGAGCAGTTCTTC.

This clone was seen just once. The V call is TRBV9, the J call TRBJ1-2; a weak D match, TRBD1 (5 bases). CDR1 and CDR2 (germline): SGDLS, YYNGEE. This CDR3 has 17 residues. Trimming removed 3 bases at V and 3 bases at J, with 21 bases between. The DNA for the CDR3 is TGTGCCAGCAGCGCCCCCCCCGGGACCGATCTTTACTATGGCTACACCTTC. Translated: CASSAPPGTDLYYGYTF.